Presented here are 25 T cell receptor beta chains from one specimen sequenced in a study of blood T cell repertoires in COVID-19 (dated by TCRdb to the early 2020s). Library preparation employed the immunoSEQ multiplex PCR assay. In its TCRdb copy, this immuneACCESS table keeps in-frame sequences only and misses some clones. Where compared with another copy, unresolved V genes explain less than half of these, and the others have no known cause. The sample contains 290,000 or so clones, more than 75% of them found a single time. The ten most abundant clones make up 1% to 1.5% of the sample. The source material was peripheral blood. These receptors all stem from a man between 65 and 79 years old with acute or convalescent COVID-19.

The chain recombines TRBV4-1 with TRBJ1-1; D is uncertain. There are 14 residues in the CDR3. Trimming removed 4 bases from V and 3 bases from J, with 12 bases in between. In germline, CDR1 is MGHRA, CDR2 YSYEKL. In DNA form, the CDR3 reads TGCGCCAGCAGCCGACAATTAGGCGACACTGAAGCTTTCTTT. Its protein product is CASSRQLGDTEAFF.

The chain employs TRBV7-9 and TRBJ2-3; 8 nucleotides agree with TRBD1. The CDR3 contains 15 residues. V lost 8 bases and J lost 5; bases outside the gene matches: 12. The germline V gene has CDR1 SEHNR and CDR2 FQNEAQ (reference sequence). CDR3 region: CASVLQGARGDTQYF. The CDR3 DNA sequence: TGTGCCAGCGTTCTCCAGGGGGCTCGTGGAGATACGCAGTATTTT.

The rearrangement links TRBV3-1 (or the pseudogene TRBV3-2) to TRBJ1-2; D call uncertain. The germline V gene has CDR1 LGHDT and CDR2 YNNKEL (reference sequence). The CDR3 has 12 amino acids. Trimming removed 1 base from V and 8 bases from J, with 8 bases in between. The CDR3 loop is CASSQGKRGYTF. CDR3 in DNA: TGTGCCAGCAGCCAAGGAAAGAGAGGCTACACCTTC.

The J gene is TRBJ1-5, the V gene TRBV7-2; 7 bases align to TRBD1. CDR1 and CDR2 from the germline V gene are SGHTA and FQGNSA. CDR3 length equals 14 residues. The ends lost 2 bases at V and 4 bases at J; junction bases unmatched: 2. The CDR3 is CASSLTGANQPQHF. The CDR3 DNA follows: TGTGCCAGCAGCTTAACAGGGGCTAATCAGCCCCAGCATTTT. Based on the CDR3 plus reference TRBV7-2 and TRBJ1-5, the full variable domain is GAGVSQSPSNKVTEKGKDVELRCDPISGHTALYWYRQSLGQGLEFLIYFQGNSAPDKSGLPSDRFSAERTGGSVSTLTIQRTQQEDSAVYLCASSLTGANQPQHFGDGTRLSIL.

This chain uses TRBV29-1 with TRBJ2-3, with TRBD2 matching 9 bases. This CDR3 contains 14 residues. Germline CDR1 SQVTM, CDR2 ANQGSEA. J was trimmed by 2 bases and V by 3 bases; bases with no gene match: 3. The CDR3 sequence: CSVDPSGVTDTQYF. The CDR3 DNA reads as TGCAGCGTTGATCCTAGCGGGGTCACAGATACGCAGTATTTT.

This clone was recorded only once. The chain is built from TRBV14 and TRBJ2-5, with no clear D. The germline V gene encodes CDR1 SGHDN and CDR2 FVKESK. The CDR3 contains 13 residues. V lost 0 bases and J lost 9, with 11 bases in between. CDR3 loop: CASSQESLRAQYF. The CDR3 DNA reads TGTGCCAGCAGCCAAGAATCCCTCCGGGCCCAGTACTTC. Full variable domain (missing parts from reference TRBV14 and TRBJ2-5): EAGVTQFPSHSVIEKGQTVTLRCDPISGHDNLYWYRRVMGKEIKFLLHFVKESKQDESGMPNNRFLAERTGGTYSTLKVQPAELEDSGVYFCASSQESLRAQYFGPGTRLLVL.

V usage is TRBV28 and J usage is TRBJ2-7; 12 positions agree with TRBD1. Germline values: CDR1 MDHEN, CDR2 SYDVKM. Trimming removed 11 bases from V and 9 bases from J; junction bases left unmatched: 14. This CDR3 is 14 amino acids long. The CDR3 DNA reads as TGTGCCGGGGGAAGACCGGGACAGGGGGCGCGGCAGTACTTC. Translated: CAGGRPGQGARQYF.

Remarks on this clone: Other DNA variants within this sample encode the same CDR3. The chain links TRBV5-1 to TRBJ2-7, with 7 bases aligning to TRBD1. With 0 bases clipped from V and 6 bases from J, the junction kept 3 bases outside the gene matches. From germline, CDR1 is SGHRS and CDR2 YFSETQ. The CDR3 has 13 amino acids. Written as DNA, the CDR3 is TGCGCCAGCAGCTTGGGACAGGGCGGCGAGCAGTACTTC. Translating it yields CASSLGQGGEQYF.

The rearrangement joins TRBV6-2 or TRBV6-3 to TRBJ2-6; maybe TRBD1 (8 bases). There are 16 residues in the CDR3. Trimming pared 5 bases from V and 2 bases from J, leaving 13 bases between. Looked up from germline, CDR1 is MNHEY and CDR2 is SVGEGT. DNA for the CDR3: TGTGCCAGCAGTACAGGGGGGGAGCCTGGGGCCAACGTCCTGACTTTC. Its translation: CASSTGGEPGANVLTF.

This chain connects TRBV6-6 to TRBJ1-2, with TRBD1 matching 8 bases. From germline, CDR1 is MNHNY and CDR2 SVGAGI (reference sequence). After removal of 0 bases from V and 6 bases from J, the junction contained 3 bases not matched to a gene. The CDR3 has 14 residues. The CDR3 DNA reads TGTGCCAGCAGTTACTCGGACAGGGCTAATGGCTACACCTTC. It yields the protein CASSYSDRANGYTF.

Worth noting for this clone: One end of the junction varies from germline; a read error may be responsible. The chain joins TRBV7-9 to TRBJ1-2, with 7 bases that match TRBD1. CDR1 and CDR2 (germline): SEHNR, FQNEAQ (reference sequence). The CDR3 sequence is 14 residues long. The CDR3 loop reads CASSWTGPNHALPF. In DNA form, the CDR3 reads TGTGCCAGCAGCTGGACAGGCCCCAACCACGCGCTCCCCTTC.

The chain has TRBV4-1 and TRBJ2-1, with 9 bases fitting TRBD2. In germline, CDR1 is MGHRA, CDR2 YSYEKL. This CDR3 is 15 amino acids long. The V and J ends lost 0 bases and 12 bases, in that order; junction bases with no gene match: 9. CDR3 sequence reads: CASSQDPREGFRQFF. Written as DNA, the CDR3 is TGCGCCAGCAGCCAAGATCCGCGGGAGGGCTTTCGGCAGTTCTTC.

The chain uses TRBV6-5 and TRBJ1-1, with unresolved D. This CDR3 has 13 residues. V was cut by 6 bases and J by 8 bases, with 16 bases left in between. Germline V gene data show CDR1 as MNHEY and CDR2 as SVGAGI. CDR3: CASRTPVRPEAFF. Written as DNA, the CDR3 is TGTGCCAGCAGGACACCTGTAAGGCCCGAAGCTTTCTTT.

This chain connects TRBV7-2 to TRBJ2-1; TRBD2 matches 9 bases. CDR3 length: 18 residues. Unmatched junction bases numbered 14, after V lost 4 bases and J lost 4 bases. Germline V gene sequence: CDR1 SGHTA, CDR2 FQGNSA. This CDR3 is CASSSTKLAGASYNEQFF. CDR3 coding DNA: TGTGCCAGCAGCTCAACCAAGTTAGCGGGGGCCTCGTACAATGAGCAGTTCTTC. The full variable domain, rest sourced from reference TRBV7-2 and TRBJ2-1, is GAGVSQSPSNKVTEKGKDVELRCDPISGHTALYWYRQSLGQGLEFLIYFQGNSAPDKSGLPSDRFSAERTGGSVSTLTIQRTQQEDSAVYLCASSSTKLAGASYNEQFFGPGTRLTVL.

V is TRBV5-6 and J is TRBJ2-5; 10 positions match TRBD1. Germline values: CDR1 SGHDT, CDR2 YYEEEE. V dropped 2 bases and J dropped 5; count of bases not matched to a gene: 3. There are 14 residues in the CDR3. As DNA, the CDR3 is TGTGCCAGCAGCTTTGGGACAGGGGTGGAGACCCAGTACTTC. Translation gives CASSFGTGVETQYF.

The rearrangement uses TRBV29-1 and TRBJ2-3; tentatively, D is TRBD2 (6 bases). Germline V lookup: CDR1 SQVTM, CDR2 ANQGSEA. This CDR3 contains 15 residues. V lost 5 bases and J lost 3, with 18 bases in between. DNA for the CDR3: TGCAGCGTTAGACCTGTCAGGAGGGGAACAGATACGCAGTATTTT. Protein: CSVRPVRRGTDTQYF.

The rearrangement uses TRBV3-1 (or the pseudogene TRBV3-2) and TRBJ2-2; 7 bases align to TRBD2. This CDR3 spans 13 amino acids. J gave up 12 bases and V 1 base, and 5 bases lay outside the gene matches. Per germline, CDR1 LGHDT and CDR2 YNNKEL (reference sequence). The CDR3 sequence is CASSQVEGGKLFF. CDR3 DNA sequence: TGTGCCAGCAGCCAAGTTGAGGGAGGGAAGCTGTTTTTT.

This clone was detected many times. The chain has TRBV2 and TRBJ2-1; TRBD1 agrees at 7 bases. The germline V gene has CDR1 SNHLY and CDR2 FYNNEI. V lost 7 bases, J lost 7 bases, and 13 bases stayed unmatched. The CDR3 consists of 15 residues. The CDR3 coding sequence is TGTGCCAGCACTCCTGACAGGGTTATGTCTAATGAGCAGTTCTTC. Translating gives CASTPDRVMSNEQFF.

The chain couples TRBV7-2 to TRBJ2-1, with TRBD1 identical over 8 bases. This CDR3 contains 17 residues. The germline V gene has CDR1 SGHTA and CDR2 FQGNSA. Trimming at V came to 6 bases and at J to 2 bases, leaving 12 bases not matched to a gene. This chain's CDR3 is CASSNSGGAFTYNEQFF. The DNA of the CDR3 is TGTGCCAGCAGTAACTCAGGGGGCGCATTTACCTACAATGAGCAGTTCTTC. The full variable domain, completed using reference TRBV7-2 and TRBJ2-1, is GAGVSQSPSNKVTEKGKDVELRCDPISGHTALYWYRQSLGQGLEFLIYFQGNSAPDKSGLPSDRFSAERTGGSVSTLTIQRTQQEDSAVYLCASSNSGGAFTYNEQFFGPGTRLTVL.

This chain joins TRBV10-2 and TRBJ2-3, with 10 nucleotides matching TRBD2. V dropped 6 bases and J dropped 6; count of bases not matched to a gene: 12. The CDR3 has 16 residues. Germline CDR1 reads WSHSY; CDR2 reads SAAADI. The CDR3 sequence is CASSGLGLAGEDTQYF. Written as DNA, the CDR3 is TGCGCCAGCAGCGGCCTCGGCCTAGCGGGAGAGGATACGCAGTATTTT.

The DNA for the CDR3 is TGCGCCAGCAGCTCCCGGACAGGGGAGGACGAGCAGTACTTC. Protein: CASSSRTGEDEQYF. The chain links TRBV5-1 to TRBJ2-7; 9 bases are a match to TRBD1. CDR3 length: 14 amino acids. The germline CDR1 and CDR2 sequences are SGHRS and YFSETQ. Trimming removed 3 bases from V and 5 bases from J; junction bases left unmatched: 6.

The rearrangement uses TRBV6-5 and TRBJ1-1; D is ambiguous. Germline V gene lookup returns CDR1 MNHEY and CDR2 SVGAGI. CDR3 length: 14 amino acids. With 0 bases removed from V and 1 base from J, the gap between germline ends came to 6 bases. Here the CDR3 DNA reads TGTGCCAGCAGTTACTCGGGCTGGAACACTGAAGCTTTCTTT. It translates to CASSYSGWNTEAFF.

The chain carries TRBV15 and TRBJ2-3; 8 bases are a match to TRBD1. Germline trimming cut 2 bases from V and 0 bases from J; bases unmatched to any gene: 10. Germline CDR1 LNHNV, CDR2 YYDKDF (reference sequence). CDR3 length equals 18 residues. The CDR3 protein is CATSRTPQGAASTDTQYF. The CDR3 nucleotides read TGTGCCACCAGCAGAACACCTCAGGGGGCGGCTAGCACAGATACGCAGTATTTT. Together with reference TRBV15 and TRBJ2-3, the CDR3 gives the full variable domain: DAMVIQNPRYQVTQFGKPVTLSCSQTLNHNVMYWYQQKSSQAPKLLFHYYDKDFNNEADTPDNFQSRRPNTSFCFLDIRSPGLGDTAMYLCATSRTPQGAASTDTQYFGPGTRLTVL.

This rearrangement joins TRBV28 to TRBJ2-7; no clear D. The CDR3 covers 14 residues. Germline assignment: CDR1 MDHEN and CDR2 SYDVKM. The ends were cut back, 2 bases at V and 3 bases at J, with 11 bases in the middle. Written as DNA, the CDR3 is TGTGCCAGCAGTTTAACCCGAAACAGCTACGAGCAGTACTTC. Its protein product is CASSLTRNSYEQYF.

The rearrangement joins TRBV21-1 to TRBJ2-4; TRBD1 is taken as the D call from the table, unchecked against the DNA. TRBV21-1 corresponds to a pseudogene. The CDR3 contains 20 residues. The CDR3: CASSKVCRQTFFENKNIQYF. Here the CDR3 DNA reads TGTGCCAGCAGCAAAGTCTGCAGACAGACATTTTTTGAAAACAAAAACATTCAGTACTTC.